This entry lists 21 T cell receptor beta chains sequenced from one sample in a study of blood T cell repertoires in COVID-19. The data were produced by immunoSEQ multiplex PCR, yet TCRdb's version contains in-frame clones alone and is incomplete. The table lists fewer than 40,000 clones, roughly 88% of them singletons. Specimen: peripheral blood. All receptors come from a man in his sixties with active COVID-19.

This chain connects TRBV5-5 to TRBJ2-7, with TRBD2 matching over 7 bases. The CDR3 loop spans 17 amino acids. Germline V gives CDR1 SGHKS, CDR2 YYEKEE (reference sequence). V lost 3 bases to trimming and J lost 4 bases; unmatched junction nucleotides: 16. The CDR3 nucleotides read TGTGCCAGCAGCTCGGGCCCAATTGAGGGGCGGGAGTACGAGCAGTACTTC. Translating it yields CASSSGPIEGREYEQYF.

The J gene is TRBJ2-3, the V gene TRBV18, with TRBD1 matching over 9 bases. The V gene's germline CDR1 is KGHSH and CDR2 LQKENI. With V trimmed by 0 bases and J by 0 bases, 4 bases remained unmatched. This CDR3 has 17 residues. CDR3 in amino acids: CASSPPWGQGSTDTQYF. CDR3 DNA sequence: TGTGCCAGCTCACCACCATGGGGACAGGGAAGCACAGATACGCAGTATTTT.

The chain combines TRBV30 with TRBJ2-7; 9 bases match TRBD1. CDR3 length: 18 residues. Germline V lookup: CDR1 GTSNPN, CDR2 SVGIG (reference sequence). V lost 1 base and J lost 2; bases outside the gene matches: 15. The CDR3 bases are TGTGCCTGGAGTGAGATAGGGACAGGGTATCTGGGTACCTACGAGCAGTACTTC. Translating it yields CAWSEIGTGYLGTYEQYF.

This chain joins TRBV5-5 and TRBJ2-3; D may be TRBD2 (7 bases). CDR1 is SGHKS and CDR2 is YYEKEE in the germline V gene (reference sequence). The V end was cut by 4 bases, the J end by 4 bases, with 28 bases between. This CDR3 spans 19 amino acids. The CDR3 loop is CASSQPLGGGPGPPDTQYF. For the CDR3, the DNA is TGTGCCAGCAGCCAACCACTAGGGGGGGGCCCCGGACCGCCAGATACGCAGTATTTT.

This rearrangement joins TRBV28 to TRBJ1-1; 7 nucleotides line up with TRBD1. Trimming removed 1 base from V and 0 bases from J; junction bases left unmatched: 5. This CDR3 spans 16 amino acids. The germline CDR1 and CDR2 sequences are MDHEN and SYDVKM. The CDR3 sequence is CASSLLGTDMNTEAFF. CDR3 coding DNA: TGTGCCAGCAGTTTATTGGGGACAGACATGAACACTGAAGCTTTCTTT. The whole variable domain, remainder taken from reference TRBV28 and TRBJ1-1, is DVKVTQSSRYLVKRTGEKVFLECVQDMDHENMFWYRQDPGLGLRLIYFSYDVKMKEKGDIPEGYSVSREKKERFSLILESASTNQTSMYLCASSLLGTDMNTEAFFGQGTRLTVV.

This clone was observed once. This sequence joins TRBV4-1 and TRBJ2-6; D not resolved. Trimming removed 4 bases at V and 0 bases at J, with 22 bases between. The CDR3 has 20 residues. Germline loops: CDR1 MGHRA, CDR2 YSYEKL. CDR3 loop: CASSLPSGRITPSGANVLTF. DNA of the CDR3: TGCGCCAGCAGCCTCCCCTCGGGTCGAATAACCCCCTCTGGGGCCAACGTCCTGACTTTC.

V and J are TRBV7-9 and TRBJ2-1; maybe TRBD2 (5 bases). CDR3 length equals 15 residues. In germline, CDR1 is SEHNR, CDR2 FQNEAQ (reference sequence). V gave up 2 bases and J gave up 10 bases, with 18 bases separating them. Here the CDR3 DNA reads TGTGCCAGCAGCTTATGGGCTAGCCGGACTCAGGAGCAGTTCTTC. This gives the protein CASSLWASRTQEQFF.

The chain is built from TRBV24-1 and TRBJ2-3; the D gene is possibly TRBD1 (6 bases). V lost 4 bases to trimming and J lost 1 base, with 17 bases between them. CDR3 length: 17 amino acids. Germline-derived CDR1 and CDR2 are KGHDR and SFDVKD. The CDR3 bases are TGTGCCACCAGTGACCACCAACAGGGTCTTGGCACAGATACGCAGTATTTT. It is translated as CATSDHQQGLGTDTQYF.

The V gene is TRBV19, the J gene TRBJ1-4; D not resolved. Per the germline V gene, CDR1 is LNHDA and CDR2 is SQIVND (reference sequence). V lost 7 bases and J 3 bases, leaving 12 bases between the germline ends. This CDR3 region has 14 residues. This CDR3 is CASTPGTANEKLFF. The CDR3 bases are TGTGCCAGTACGCCCGGCACAGCTAATGAAAAACTGTTTTTT.

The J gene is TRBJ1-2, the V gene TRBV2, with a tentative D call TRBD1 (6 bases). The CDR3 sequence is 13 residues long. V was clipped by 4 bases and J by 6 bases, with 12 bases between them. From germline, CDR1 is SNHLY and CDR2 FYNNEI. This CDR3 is CASSGTRQDGYTF. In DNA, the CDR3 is TGTGCCAGCAGTGGGACGCGACAGGATGGCTACACCTTC.

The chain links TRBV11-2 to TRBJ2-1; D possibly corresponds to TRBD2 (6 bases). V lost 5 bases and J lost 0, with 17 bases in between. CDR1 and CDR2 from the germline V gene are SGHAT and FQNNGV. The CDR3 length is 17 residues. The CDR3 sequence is CASSPTGARDSYNEQFF. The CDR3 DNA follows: TGTGCCAGCAGCCCAACGGGAGCCCGCGACTCCTACAATGAGCAGTTCTTC.

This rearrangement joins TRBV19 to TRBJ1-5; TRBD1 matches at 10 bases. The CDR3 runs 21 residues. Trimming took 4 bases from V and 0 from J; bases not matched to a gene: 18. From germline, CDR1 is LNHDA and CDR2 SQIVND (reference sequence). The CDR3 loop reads CASSTKPGQGSRIVSNQPQHF. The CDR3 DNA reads TGTGCCAGTAGTACCAAACCGGGACAGGGGAGTAGAATTGTTAGCAATCAGCCCCAGCATTTT.

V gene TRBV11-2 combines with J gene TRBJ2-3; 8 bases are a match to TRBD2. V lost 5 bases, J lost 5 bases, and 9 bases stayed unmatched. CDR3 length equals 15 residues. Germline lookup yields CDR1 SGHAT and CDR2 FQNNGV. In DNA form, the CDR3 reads TGTGCCAGCAGCCCCATGGGACTAGATAAAGATACGCAGTATTTT. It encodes CASSPMGLDKDTQYF.

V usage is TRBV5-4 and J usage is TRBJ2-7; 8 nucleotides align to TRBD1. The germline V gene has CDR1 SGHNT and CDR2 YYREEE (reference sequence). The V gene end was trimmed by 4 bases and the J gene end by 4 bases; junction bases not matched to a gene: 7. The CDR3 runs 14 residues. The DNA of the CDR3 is TGTGCCAGCAGCCGGCAGGGGGCCGGTTACGAGCAGTACTTC. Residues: CASSRQGAGYEQYF. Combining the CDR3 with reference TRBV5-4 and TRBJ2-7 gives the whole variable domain ETGVTQSPTHLIKTRGQQVTLRCSSQSGHNTVSWYQQALGQGPQFIFQYYREEENGRGNFPPRFSGLQFPNYSSELNVNALELDDSALYLCASSRQGAGYEQYFGPGTRLTVT.

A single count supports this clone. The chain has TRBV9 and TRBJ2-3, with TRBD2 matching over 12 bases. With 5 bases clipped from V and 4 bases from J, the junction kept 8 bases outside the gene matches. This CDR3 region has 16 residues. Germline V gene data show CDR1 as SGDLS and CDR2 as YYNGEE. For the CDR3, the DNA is TGTGCCAGCAGTAGACTAGCGGGAGATCGAGCAGATACGCAGTATTTT. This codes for CASSRLAGDRADTQYF.

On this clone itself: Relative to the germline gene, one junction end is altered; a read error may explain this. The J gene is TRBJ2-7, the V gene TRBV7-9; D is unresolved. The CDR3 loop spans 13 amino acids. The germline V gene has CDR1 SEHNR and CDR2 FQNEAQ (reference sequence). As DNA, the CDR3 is TGTGCCAGCAGCCCCCCGTGGGCTTACGGGCAGTACTTC. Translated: CASSPPWAYGQYF.

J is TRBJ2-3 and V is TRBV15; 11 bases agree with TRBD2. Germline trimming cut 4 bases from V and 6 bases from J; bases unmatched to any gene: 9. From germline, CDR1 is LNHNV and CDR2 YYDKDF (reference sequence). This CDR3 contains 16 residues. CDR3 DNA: TGTGCCACCAGCACCCGACTAGCGGGACCCCGGGATACGCAGTATTTT. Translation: CATSTRLAGPRDTQYF. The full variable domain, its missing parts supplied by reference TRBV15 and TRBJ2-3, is DAMVIQNPRYQVTQFGKPVTLSCSQTLNHNVMYWYQQKSSQAPKLLFHYYDKDFNNEADTPDNFQSRRPNTSFCFLDIRSPGLGDTAMYLCATSTRLAGPRDTQYFGPGTRLTVL.

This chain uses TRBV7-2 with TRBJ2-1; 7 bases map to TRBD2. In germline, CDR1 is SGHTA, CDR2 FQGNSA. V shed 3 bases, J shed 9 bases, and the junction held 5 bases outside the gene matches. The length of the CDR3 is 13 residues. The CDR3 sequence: CASSFTGGSEQFF. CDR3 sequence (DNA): TGTGCCAGCAGCTTCACGGGCGGGAGTGAGCAGTTCTTC.

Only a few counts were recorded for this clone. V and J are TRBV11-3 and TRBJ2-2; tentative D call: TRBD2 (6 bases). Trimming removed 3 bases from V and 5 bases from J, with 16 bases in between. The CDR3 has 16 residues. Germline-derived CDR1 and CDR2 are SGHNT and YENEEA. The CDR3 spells CASSLRGGTLTGELFF. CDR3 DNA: TGTGCCAGCAGCTTGCGGGGCGGGACCCTAACCGGGGAGCTGTTTTTT. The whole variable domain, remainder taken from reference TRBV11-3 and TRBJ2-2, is EAGVVQSPRYKIIEKKQPVAFWCNPISGHNTLYWYLQNLGQGPELLIRYENEEAVDDSQLPKDRFSAERLKGVDSTLKIQPAELGDSAVYLCASSLRGGTLTGELFFGEGSRLTVL.

The CDR3 DNA follows: TGTGCCAGCAGCTCCCAATCACAATTTGGTAATTCACCCCTCCACTTT. This gives the protein CASSSQSQFGNSPLHF. The V gene is TRBV7-9, the J gene TRBJ1-6; D remains unclear. In germline, CDR1 is SEHNR, CDR2 FQNEAQ (reference sequence). The CDR3 is 16 residues long. The V and J ends lost 4 bases and 6 bases respectively, with 16 bases between them.

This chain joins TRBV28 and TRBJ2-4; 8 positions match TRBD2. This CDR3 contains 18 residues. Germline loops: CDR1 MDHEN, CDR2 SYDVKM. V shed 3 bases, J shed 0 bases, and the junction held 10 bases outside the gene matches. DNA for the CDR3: TGTGCCAGCAGTTTGGAGGTAGCGGGGTTACTAGCCAAAAACATTCAGTACTTC. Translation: CASSLEVAGLLAKNIQYF. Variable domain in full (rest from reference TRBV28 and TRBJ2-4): DVKVTQSSRYLVKRTGEKVFLECVQDMDHENMFWYRQDPGLGLRLIYFSYDVKMKEKGDIPEGYSVSREKKERFSLILESASTNQTSMYLCASSLEVAGLLAKNIQYFGAGTRLSVL.